This T cell receptor beta chain comes out of a study of human T cells and chemical hapten exposure. Points from the study as a whole: TCRs exceeding a frequency of 1 in 1000 stayed unchanged under DPC sensitization.

Time point reported: pre-sensitization, week 0. Noted treatment: therapeutic diphenylcyclopropenone sensitization with weekly scalp DPC. Extraction yielded total RNA from whole blood (unfractionated). This CDR3 is built from 14 residues. Germline V gene data show CDR1 as DFQATT and CDR2 as SNEGSKA (reference sequence). The V end lost 6 bases, the J end lost 3 bases, and 14 bases lay between the germline ends. This clonotype was seen a few times. Its target is not known. TCRdb called the RACE reads again in MiXCR, with one record for every CDR3 protein. This sample has 85,000 to 120,000 distinct CDR3 sequences, with 9% to 15% found just once.

J is TRBJ1-4 and V is TRBV20-1; D gene ambiguous. Sequences were derived from whole blood, sampled in connection with sensitization to the hapten diphenylcyclopropenone (DPC). The receptor's source is a woman aged 50 to 60 with alopecia areata. Some clones in this sample may be carry-over from other donors' samples. CDR3 protein: CSALIGSPNEKLFF. The CDR3 bases are TGCAGTGCCCTTATAGGTTCACCTAATGAAAAACTGTTTTTT.